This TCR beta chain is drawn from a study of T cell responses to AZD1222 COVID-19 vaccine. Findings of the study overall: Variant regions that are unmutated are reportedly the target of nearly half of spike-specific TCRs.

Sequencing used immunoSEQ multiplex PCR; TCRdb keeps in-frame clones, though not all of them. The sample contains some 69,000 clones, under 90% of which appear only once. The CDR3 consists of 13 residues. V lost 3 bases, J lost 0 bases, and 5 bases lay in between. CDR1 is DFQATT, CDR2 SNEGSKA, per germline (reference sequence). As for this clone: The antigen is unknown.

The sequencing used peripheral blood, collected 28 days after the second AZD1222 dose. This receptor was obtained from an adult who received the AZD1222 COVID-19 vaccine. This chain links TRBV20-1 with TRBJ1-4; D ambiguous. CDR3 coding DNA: TGCAGTGCTAGTATCGCAACTAATGAAAAACTGTTTTTT. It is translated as CSASIATNEKLFF.